This T cell receptor (beta chain) originates from a study of CD8+CD57+ T cells in acquired aplastic anemia. Previously, flow cytometry had revealed CD8+CD57+ cell expansion in the patients chosen for sequencing. Genomic DNA, serving as template, underwent TCR beta VDJ and CDR3 profiling. TCRdb re-derived calls from the reads in MiXCR, one entry per CDR3 protein. This table holds 150,000 to 180,000 distinct CDR3 sequences, roughly half found once. CDR3 size: 16 residues. With 4 bases removed from V and 2 bases from J, the gap between germline ends came to 18 bases. Germline-derived CDR1 and CDR2 are LNHNV and YYDKDF (reference sequence). Points on this clonotype: A read error is likely, as this CDR3 ends without the conserved phenylalanine or tryptophan.

The chain links TRBV15 to TRBJ2-7; possibly TRBD1 for D (7 bases). The source material was sorted CD4+, CD8+, or CD8+CD57+ T cells (not recorded which) from PBMCs. This sequence originates from a human donor with aplastic anemia. The CDR3 reads CATSMSLRDSPYEQYL. In DNA form, the CDR3 reads TGTGCCACCAGCATGTCTTTGCGGGACAGCCCCTACGAGCAGTACCTC.